The 25 T cell receptor beta chains given below trace back to one sample, sequenced in a study of Ad26.COV2.S vaccination and SARS-CoV-2 variants. The protocol was immunoSEQ multiplex PCR, while the TCRdb copy is restricted to in-frame clones and leaves out a portion. This sample yields about 400,000 clones, of which 80% to 90% are seen a single time; around 7.3% belongs to the top ten. Described treatment: about 20 received Ad26.COV2.S at low or high dose, single or two shots; 5 received placebo; per-sample allocation not given. Sampling was done on day 63 after the first vaccine or placebo injection. Specimen: peripheral blood, collected in a trial of Ad26.COV2.S vaccine versus placebo. All receptors come from a person between 18 and 60 years old who received the Ad26.COV2.S COVID-19 vaccine or a placebo.

This chain links TRBV25-1 with TRBJ1-2; D is ambiguous. The CDR3 has 13 amino acids. CDR1 and CDR2 from the germline V gene are MGHDK and SYGVNS. Trimming left V 0 bases short and J 2 bases short, with 4 bases between. Here the CDR3 reads CASSEYGNYGYTF. For the CDR3, the DNA is TGTGCCAGCAGTGAATACGGAAACTATGGCTACACCTTC.

This clone was observed a single time. The CDR3 spells CASSEDGVETQYF. The CDR3 nucleotides are TGTGCCAGCAGTGAAGACGGGGTAGAGACCCAGTACTTC. The rearrangement uses TRBV2 and TRBJ2-5; maybe TRBD2 (5 bases). The length of the CDR3 is 13 residues. Trimming stripped 1 base from V and 4 bases from J, with 7 bases between. Germline V gives CDR1 SNHLY, CDR2 FYNNEI.

The V call is TRBV28, the J call TRBJ2-7; TRBD1 agrees at 11 bases. The germline gives CDR1 MDHEN, CDR2 SYDVKM. With V trimmed by 6 bases and J by 4 bases, 5 bases remained unmatched. This CDR3 is 14 amino acids long. The CDR3 coding sequence is TGTGCCAGCAGGGGGCGGGACAGGGGGTACGAGCAGTACTTC. Amino acids: CASRGRDRGYEQYF. The variable domain in full, completed from reference TRBV28 and TRBJ2-7, reads DVKVTQSSRYLVKRTGEKVFLECVQDMDHENMFWYRQDPGLGLRLIYFSYDVKMKEKGDIPEGYSVSREKKERFSLILESASTNQTSMYLCASRGRDRGYEQYFGPGTRLTVT.

J is TRBJ2-1 and V is TRBV18, with 11 bases aligning to TRBD2. Germline loops: CDR1 KGHSH, CDR2 LQKENI. J lost 5 bases, V lost 4 bases, and 13 bases had no gene match. There are 18 residues in the CDR3. In DNA form, the CDR3 reads TGTGCCAGCTCACACCACGTTATAGCGGGGGGGATCGACAATGAGCAGTTCTTC. The encoded protein is CASSHHVIAGGIDNEQFF.

The chain links TRBV27 to TRBJ2-7; D possibly corresponds to TRBD2 (5 bases). The V end was cut by 3 bases, the J end by 2 bases, with 8 bases between. Germline-derived CDR1 and CDR2 are MNHEY and SMNVEV (reference sequence). CDR3 length: 13 amino acids. DNA for the CDR3: TGTGCCAGCAGTTTCTCGGGAACCTACGAGCAGTACTTC. Protein sequence: CASSFSGTYEQYF.

The genes are TRBV5-4 and TRBJ2-3; the match to TRBD2 covers 11 bases. The CDR3 is made up of 16 amino acids. CDR1 and CDR2 from the germline V gene are SGHNT and YYREEE (reference sequence). V was clipped by 2 bases and J by 5 bases; unmatched bases: 7. This CDR3 is CASSLSTSGTKDTQYF. CDR3 DNA: TGTGCCAGCAGCTTATCGACTAGCGGGACCAAAGATACGCAGTATTTT.

This chain joins TRBV7-9 and TRBJ1-2; D not resolved. The germline V gene has CDR1 SEHNR and CDR2 FQNEAQ (reference sequence). The ends were cut back, 2 bases at V and 4 bases at J, with 14 bases in the middle. The length of the CDR3 is 15 residues. The CDR3 sequence is CASSLSGTEVYGYTF. The CDR3 DNA reads TGTGCCAGCAGCTTATCGGGAACTGAAGTCTATGGCTACACCTTC. Using reference TRBV7-9 and TRBJ1-2 for the parts outside the CDR3, the full variable domain is DTGVSQNPRHKITKRGQNVTFRCDPISEHNRLYWYRQTLGQGPEFLTYFQNEAQLEKSRLLSDRFSAERPKGSFSTLEIQRTEQGDSAMYLCASSLSGTEVYGYTFGSGTRLTVV.

A remark on this clone: Compared with germline, one end of the junction differs, possibly owing to a read error. The gene calls are TRBV15 and TRBJ1-2; D gene uncertain. In germline, CDR1 is LNHNV, CDR2 YYDKDF (reference sequence). CDR3 size: 14 residues. CDR3 nucleotides: TGTGCCACCACCAGAGGACGGGCTAACTATGGCTACACCTTC. This codes for CATTRGRANYGYTF.

This rearrangement joins TRBV6-5 to TRBJ2-3; D is uncertain. Germline-derived CDR1 and CDR2 are MNHEY and SVGAGI. The CDR3 consists of 13 residues. Trimming took 5 bases from V and 9 from J, leaving 15 bases between them. The CDR3 is CASSPLGGRTQYF. CDR3 bases: TGTGCCAGCAGTCCCCTTGGCGGAAGAACGCAGTATTTT.

About this clone itself: Other DNA sequences in this specimen translate into the identical CDR3. V and J are TRBV6-2 or TRBV6-3 and TRBJ2-1; D uncertain. CDR1 is MNHEY and CDR2 is SVGEGT in the germline V gene. The CDR3 has 11 residues. Trimming removed 5 bases from V and 8 bases from J, with 7 bases in between. This CDR3 is CASSPGHEQFF. The DNA for the CDR3 is TGTGCCAGCAGTCCCGGTCATGAGCAGTTCTTC.

The rearrangement uses TRBV9 and TRBJ1-6, with TRBD1 matching 9 bases. V dropped 0 bases and J dropped 10; count of bases not matched to a gene: 5. Germline-derived CDR1 and CDR2 are SGDLS and YYNGEE. This CDR3 region has 15 residues. CDR3 in amino acids: CASSVAGQGGSPLHF. The CDR3 nucleotides are TGTGCCAGCAGCGTAGCGGGACAGGGCGGATCACCCCTCCACTTT.

This clone came up a few times. The V and J genes are TRBV18 and TRBJ2-1; D gene ambiguous. The CDR3 sequence is 13 residues long. Looked up from germline, CDR1 is KGHSH and CDR2 is LQKENI. Deletions cut 2 bases from V and 2 bases from J, with 4 bases between. CDR3: CASSPFPYNEQFF. In DNA, the CDR3 is TGTGCCAGCTCACCATTCCCCTACAATGAGCAGTTCTTC.

The genes are TRBV27 and TRBJ1-4; 8 bases match TRBD1. CDR1 and CDR2 (germline): MNHEY, SMNVEV (reference sequence). The CDR3 is 14 residues long. Losses at the gene ends were 6 bases for V and 6 bases for J; bases not matched to a gene: 6. The CDR3 sequence is CASRSDRGDEKLFF. In DNA form, the CDR3 reads TGTGCCAGCAGATCCGACAGGGGAGATGAAAAACTGTTTTTT.

This chain uses TRBV9 with TRBJ2-3; D possibly uses TRBD1 or TRBD2 (6 bases each). CDR1 SGDLS and CDR2 YYNGEE come from the germline V gene. The V end was cut by 6 bases, the J end by 2 bases, with 16 bases between. This CDR3 contains 15 residues. CDR3 sequence: CASTGEGGHTDTQYF. In DNA form, the CDR3 reads TGTGCCAGCACTGGCGAAGGGGGGCACACAGATACGCAGTATTTT.

The chain couples TRBV6-5 to TRBJ2-4; D is possibly TRBD1 or TRBD2 (5 bases each). The germline V gene has CDR1 MNHEY and CDR2 SVGAGI. This CDR3 is built from 15 residues. V lost 4 bases, J lost 1 base, and 11 bases lay in between. CDR3 sequence (DNA): TGTGCCAGCAGTTCCCCCGAGGGGGCCAAAAACATTCAGTACTTC. Translated, it gives CASSSPEGAKNIQYF.

In its sample, this clone was seen a few times. This chain uses TRBV7-9 with TRBJ2-5; 7 nucleotides line up with TRBD2. J gave up 4 bases and V 1 base, and 9 bases lay outside the gene matches. CDR1 SEHNR and CDR2 FQNEAQ come from the germline V gene (reference sequence). The CDR3 contains 16 residues. The CDR3 bases are TGTGCCAGCAGCTTAGGCCAGCGGGGATGGGGAGAGACCCAGTACTTC. Translated, it gives CASSLGQRGWGETQYF.

The rearrangement uses TRBV5-1 and TRBJ1-3, with D possibly being TRBD1 (5 bases). The CDR3 runs 15 residues. Trimming pared 5 bases from V and 5 bases from J, leaving 17 bases between. Germline V CDR1 and CDR2: SGHRS, YFSETQ. The CDR3 is CASRALDSVRNTIYF. Written as DNA, the CDR3 is TGCGCCAGCAGGGCTTTAGACAGCGTTCGAAACACCATATATTTT.

The chain combines TRBV30 with TRBJ1-5; D not resolved. The CDR3 contains 14 residues. V was shortened by 2 bases and J by 2 bases, with 10 bases between the two germline ends. CDR1 is GTSNPN, CDR2 SVGIG, per germline (reference sequence). The CDR3 loop is CAWSRGSGNQPQHF. In DNA, the CDR3 is TGTGCCTGGAGTAGAGGGTCGGGCAATCAGCCCCAGCATTTT.

This clone was seen only once. In nucleotides, the CDR3 is TGTGCCACCAGCAGTCCACAGGGCTGGACCGGGGAGCTGTTTTTT. Its protein product is CATSSPQGWTGELFF. The J gene is TRBJ2-2, the V gene TRBV15, with D perhaps TRBD1 (6 bases). This CDR3 has 15 amino acids. The V and J ends lost 3 bases and 5 bases respectively, with 13 bases between them. Germline loops: CDR1 LNHNV, CDR2 YYDKDF (reference sequence).

The V call is TRBV7-9, the J call TRBJ2-2; tentative D call: TRBD1 (5 bases). The CDR3 has 15 residues. V dropped 5 bases and J dropped 0 bases, with 10 bases sitting between them. Germline values: CDR1 SEHNR, CDR2 FQNEAQ (reference sequence). CDR3 sequence reads: CASSRQRTNTGELFF. DNA of the CDR3: TGTGCCAGCAGCCGACAGCGCACGAACACCGGGGAGCTGTTTTTT.

The CDR3 loop is CASSREGAGTDTQYF. The DNA for the CDR3 is TGCGCCAGCAGCCGGGAGGGGGCGGGCACAGATACGCAGTATTTT. The chain joins TRBV5-1 to TRBJ2-3; D possibly corresponds to TRBD2 (8 bases). V shed 4 bases and J shed 1 base, with 13 bases lying between them. This CDR3 comprises 15 residues. The germline CDR1 and CDR2 sequences are SGHRS and YFSETQ.

The chain couples TRBV14 to TRBJ2-7; maybe TRBD2 (5 bases). There are 14 residues in the CDR3. CDR1 SGHDN and CDR2 FVKESK come from the germline V gene. Trimming left V 4 bases short and J 3 bases short, with 13 bases between. CDR3 region: CASSLLGGSYEQYF. The CDR3 nucleotides read TGTGCCAGCAGCCTCTTAGGAGGAAGCTACGAGCAGTACTTC.

The V and J genes are TRBV19 and TRBJ2-6; D is uncertain. The CDR3 has 14 amino acids. With 6 bases removed from V and 0 bases from J, the gap between germline ends came to 6 bases. Germline V gives CDR1 LNHDA, CDR2 SQIVND (reference sequence). Here the CDR3 reads CASRDPSGANVLTF. CDR3 DNA: TGTGCCAGTAGGGACCCCTCTGGGGCCAACGTCCTGACTTTC. Based on the CDR3 plus reference TRBV19 and TRBJ2-6, the full variable domain is DGGITQSPKYLFRKEGQNVTLSCEQNLNHDAMYWYRQDPGQGLRLIYYSQIVNDFQKGDIAEGYSVSREKKESFPLTVTSAQKNPTAFYLCASRDPSGANVLTFGAGSRLTVL.

This chain uses TRBV5-5 with TRBJ2-7, with D perhaps TRBD1 or TRBD2 (5 bases each). The V gene lost 4 bases and the J gene lost 2 bases, with 10 bases spanning the gap. Germline CDR1 and CDR2: SGHKS and YYEKEE (reference sequence). The CDR3 loop spans 13 amino acids. CDR3 sequence reads: CASSRQTTYEQYF. The DNA for the CDR3 is TGTGCCAGCAGCCGACAGACTACCTACGAGCAGTACTTC.

This clone came up a few times. The CDR3 bases are TGTGCCAGCACCCGGACAGGGTTCGATACGCAGTATTTT. Translating gives CASTRTGFDTQYF. The gene calls are TRBV6-5 and TRBJ2-3, with 8 positions matching TRBD1. The CDR3 totals 13 residues. Germline V gives CDR1 MNHEY, CDR2 SVGAGI. With 7 bases clipped from V and 6 bases from J, the junction kept 6 bases outside the gene matches.